The present entry profiles one TCR beta chain with its context. The CDR3 sequence is 15 residues long. The germline V gene has CDR1 MGHRA and CDR2 YSYEKL. Trimming shortened V by 2 bases and J by 10 bases, and 15 bases separated the two germline ends. Patients with autoimmune history or systemic immunosuppression were excluded. Assay: immunoSEQ multiplex PCR; the TCRdb copy retains only in-frame clones and omits some. This sample carries tens of thousands of clones, approximately 83% of them seen once, and the ten largest clones take around 13%. This entry is derived from a study of OX40 agonist ivuxolimab in advanced cancers.

The source was CD4+ or CD8+ T cells sorted from blood, collected in a trial of the OX40 agonist ivuxolimab. The genes are TRBV4-1 and TRBJ1-6, with D uncertain. The source is an adult with an advanced solid tumor such as melanoma, head and neck, liver or kidney cancer. The CDR3 nucleotides read TGCGCCAGCAGCCAACTATCTGTTTCAGTCTCACCCCTCCACTTT. Translation: CASSQLSVSVSPLHF.